This T cell receptor beta chain originates from a study of T cell responses to AZD1222 COVID-19 vaccine. Generated by immunoSEQ multiplex PCR, the TCRdb table keeps only in-frame clones and is missing some. The sample holds about 160,000 clones; 75% to 95% are singletons and the top ten take 4% to 5.5%. This clone was seen a few times. Its antigen remains unidentified. Germline trimming cut 3 bases from V and 8 bases from J; bases unmatched to any gene: 10. The CDR3 has 15 residues. Germline V gives CDR1 MNHEY, CDR2 SMNVEV (reference sequence). Overall study findings and caveats: A mostly white British donor set with more females was recruited, and clonal diversity was possibly underestimated. Just a handful of AZD1222 recipients were seropositive at baseline. When two AZD1222 doses had been given, Spike-specific TCR breadth and depth rose.

This sample comprised peripheral blood, obtained on day 0 of AZD1222 vaccination. This sequence joins TRBV27 and TRBJ1-2, with 9 bases lining up with TRBD1. The clonotype comes from an adult in good health. The CDR3 spells CASSFTSGTGRGYTF. The CDR3 nucleotides are TGTGCCAGCAGTTTCACATCCGGGACAGGGAGAGGCTACACCTTC.